The rows below give T cell receptor beta chains drawn from one sample of a study of cytomegalovirus exposure and HLA in healthy donors. The table came from immunoSEQ multiplex PCR; TCRdb's copy has only in-frame clones and leaves some out. The sample contains about 170,000 clones, about 80% of which appear only once. The source material was PBMCs. The receptors come from a woman aged 30 to 39 in good health and CMV-seropositive. Both conserved end residues are part of each CDR3. D genes are given only for firm matches. Clone sizes are given selectively: once, few, many, or a class where the clone is expanded.

j_call,v_call,d_call,clone_size,cdr3_aa,cdr3_nt
TRBJ2-1,TRBV28,NA,NA,CASSRNPREQFF,TGTGCCAGCAGTAGAAACCCGCGAGAGCAGTTCTTC
TRBJ2-3,TRBV7-2,TRBD2,NA,CASSLGAAGGRADTQYF,TGTGCCAGCAGCTTAGGCGCGGCGGGGGGGCGTGCAGATACGCAGTATTTT
TRBJ2-2,TRBV7-8,NA,once,CASSQGGPTGELFF,TGTGCCAGCAGTCAGGGGGGCCCCACCGGGGAGCTGTTTTTT
TRBJ1-5,TRBV27,TRBD1,NA,CASRRGTGNQPQHF,TGTGCCAGCAGACGAGGGACAGGGAATCAGCCCCAGCATTTT
TRBJ1-5,TRBV10-3,NA,NA,CAISHRDGEPQHF,TGTGCCATCAGTCACAGGGACGGGGAGCCCCAGCATTTT
TRBJ1-1,TRBV6-1,NA,NA,CASSPWGGDSEAFF,TGTGCCAGCAGTCCCTGGGGAGGGGATTCTGAAGCTTTCTTT
TRBJ2-5,TRBV2,NA,NA,CASSDLEEAQYF,TGTGCCAGCAGTGATCTCGAAGAGGCCCAGTACTTC
TRBJ1-2,TRBV5-6,NA,NA,CASSLIGVKSGGYTF,TGTGCCAGCAGCTTGATCGGGGTCAAGTCGGGTGGCTACACCTTC
TRBJ2-3,TRBV5-1,NA,NA,CASSFEGEVGRWADTQYF,TGCGCCAGCAGCTTTGAGGGAGAGGTTGGAAGGTGGGCAGATACGCAGTATTTT
TRBJ1-2,TRBV15,NA,few,CATSREGGANYGYTF,TGTGCCACCAGCAGAGAGGGGGGAGCTAACTATGGCTACACCTTC
TRBJ2-7,TRBV6-1,TRBD1,NA,CASREILGQGPSYEQYF,TGTGCCAGCAGGGAAATTTTGGGACAGGGGCCTTCCTACGAGCAGTACTTC
TRBJ2-7,TRBV30,NA,once,CAWMGGLSLEQYF,TGTGCCTGGATGGGAGGACTCTCCCTCGAGCAGTACTTC
TRBJ1-3,TRBV9,NA,once,CASSVGGQGGNTIYF,TGTGCCAGCAGCGTAGGGGGGCAAGGTGGAAACACCATATATTTT
TRBJ2-1,TRBV5-1,TRBD2,few,CASSFSGTSGYNEQFF,TGCGCCAGCAGCTTCTCCGGGACTAGCGGCTACAATGAGCAGTTCTTC
TRBJ1-2,TRBV6-5,NA,NA,CASRKTNPNYGYTF,TGTGCCAGCAGGAAAACAAACCCTAACTATGGCTACACCTTC
TRBJ1-2,TRBV9,NA,NA,CASSVAMSRDYGYTF,TGTGCCAGCAGCGTAGCTATGAGCAGGGACTATGGCTACACCTTC
TRBJ2-5,TRBV6-5,TRBD1,once,CASSYGTDQETQYF,TGTGCCAGCAGTTACGGGACAGATCAAGAGACCCAGTACTTC
TRBJ1-6,TRBV4-2,NA,few,CASSSTSTGASYNSPLHF,TGTGCCAGCAGCTCAACGTCAACAGGAGCCTCCTATAATTCACCCCTCCACTTT
TRBJ2-1,TRBV10-2,TRBD1,NA,CASSGQGEGNNEQFF,TGCGCCAGCAGTGGACAGGGGGAAGGTAACAATGAGCAGTTCTTC
TRBJ2-2,TRBV19,TRBD2,NA,CASSIYQRGGHGELFF,TGTGCCAGTAGTATTTACCAGCGGGGGGGTCACGGGGAGCTGTTTTTT
TRBJ2-1,TRBV9,TRBD2,NA,CASSVASSGTTYNEQFF,TGTGCCAGCAGCGTAGCTTCTAGCGGGACTACTTACAATGAGCAGTTCTTC
TRBJ1-3,TRBV7-2,NA,NA,CASSFLDRTVNSGNTIYF,TGTGCCAGCAGCTTTTTAGATAGGACAGTGAACTCTGGAAACACCATATATTTT
TRBJ1-1,TRBV5-5,NA,NA,CASSLAVEAFF,TGTGCCAGCAGCTTGGCCGTGGAAGCTTTCTTT
TRBJ2-5,TRBV6-1,TRBD1,once,CASSEGYTGGQETQYF,TGTGCCAGCAGTGAGGGATATACAGGGGGCCAAGAGACCCAGTACTTC
TRBJ1-5,TRBV2,NA,once,CASSMTGEPRNQPQHF,TGTGCCAGCAGTATGACAGGAGAGCCCCGCAATCAGCCCCAGCATTTT
TRBJ1-2,TRBV27,TRBD1,NA,CASSLFYGTGDGYTF,TGTGCCAGCAGTTTATTTTACGGGACAGGGGATGGCTACACCTTC
TRBJ2-5,TRBV27,NA,NA,CASSHGLTGEETQYF,TGTGCCAGCAGCCACGGCCTAACGGGGGAAGAGACCCAGTACTTC
TRBJ2-1,TRBV30,TRBD2,NA,CAWTHPGGYNEQFF,TGTGCCTGGACCCATCCGGGGGGATACAATGAGCAGTTCTTC
TRBJ2-7,TRBV29-1,TRBD2,NA,CSAAGGPPKDEQYF,TGCAGCGCAGCGGGAGGGCCCCCCAAAGACGAGCAGTACTTC
TRBJ1-2,TRBV9,NA,NA,CASSVDPDRSGYTF,TGTGCCAGCAGCGTAGACCCGGACAGATCTGGCTACACCTTC
TRBJ1-5,TRBV7-2,NA,NA,CASSFRLSWDQPQHF,TGTGCCAGCAGCTTCCGACTAAGCTGGGATCAGCCCCAGCATTTT
TRBJ2-3,TRBV5-1,TRBD2,few,CASSLATGGVTQYF,TGCGCCAGCAGCTTGGCCACGGGGGGAGTGACGCAGTATTTT
TRBJ2-1,TRBV9,TRBD2,NA,CASNLGLADYNEQFF,TGTGCCAGCAACCTAGGACTAGCGGATTACAATGAGCAGTTCTTC
TRBJ1-1,TRBV5-1,NA,NA,CASSLGGDAEAFF,TGCGCCAGCAGCTTGGGTGGAGACGCTGAAGCTTTCTTT